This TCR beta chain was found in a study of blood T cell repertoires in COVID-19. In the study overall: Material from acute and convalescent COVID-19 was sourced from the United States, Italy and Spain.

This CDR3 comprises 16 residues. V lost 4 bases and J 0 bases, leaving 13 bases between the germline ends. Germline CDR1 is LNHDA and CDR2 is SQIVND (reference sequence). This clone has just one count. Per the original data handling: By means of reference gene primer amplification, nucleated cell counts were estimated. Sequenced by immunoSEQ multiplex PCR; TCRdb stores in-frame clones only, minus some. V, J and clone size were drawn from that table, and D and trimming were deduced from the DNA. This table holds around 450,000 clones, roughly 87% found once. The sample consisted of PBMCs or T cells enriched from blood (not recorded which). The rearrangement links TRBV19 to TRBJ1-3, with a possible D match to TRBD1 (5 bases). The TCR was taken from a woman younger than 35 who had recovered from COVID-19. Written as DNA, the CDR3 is TGTGCCAGTAGTACCTGGACGGGGGGCTCTGGAAACACCATATATTTT. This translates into CASSTWTGGSGNTIYF.